The text below deals with one T cell receptor (beta chain). The sample belongs to a study of blood T cell repertoires in COVID-19. Study details: Sources were T cells, B-cell-depleted T cells, or PBMCs; the material itself was cDNA or gDNA.

The authors' processing: Reference gene primer amplification yielded estimated nucleated cell counts. The assay was immunoSEQ multiplex PCR, and TCRdb's table has in-frame clones only and misses some. The V and J calls and the clone size are those of that table, but D and trimming were determined from the DNA. Of around 250,000 clones listed, roughly 86% were seen once; the top ten hold roughly 1.7%. The age range of participants was about 18 to 90 years, with residence in under 30 US areas. Symptom resolution, clearance, or two negative PCRs marked donors in Cohort 3 as recovered. The CDR3 runs to 16 residues. CDR1 MNHNS and CDR2 SASEGT come from the germline V gene. The V gene lost 1 base and the J gene lost 4 bases, with 13 bases spanning the gap.

The chain carries TRBV6-1 and TRBJ1-4; D is unresolved. This sequence was found in a woman between 45 and 65 years old who had recovered from COVID-19. Sequencing was carried out using PBMCs or T cells enriched from blood (not recorded which). Here the CDR3 reads CASSEDFRLGNEKLFF. DNA for the CDR3: TGTGCCAGCAGTGAAGATTTCAGGTTGGGTAATGAAAAACTGTTTTTT.